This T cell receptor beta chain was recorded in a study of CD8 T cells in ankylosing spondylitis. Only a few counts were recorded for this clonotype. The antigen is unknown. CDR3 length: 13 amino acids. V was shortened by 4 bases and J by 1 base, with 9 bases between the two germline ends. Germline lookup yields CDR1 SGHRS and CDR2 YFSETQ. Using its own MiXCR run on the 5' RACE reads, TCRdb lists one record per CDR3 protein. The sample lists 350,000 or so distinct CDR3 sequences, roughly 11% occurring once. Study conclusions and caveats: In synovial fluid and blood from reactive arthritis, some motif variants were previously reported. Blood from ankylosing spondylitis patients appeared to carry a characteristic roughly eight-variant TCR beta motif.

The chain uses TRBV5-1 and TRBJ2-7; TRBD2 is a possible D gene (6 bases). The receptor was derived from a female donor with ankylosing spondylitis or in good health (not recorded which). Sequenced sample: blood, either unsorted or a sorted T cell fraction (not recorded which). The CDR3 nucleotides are TGCGCCAGCAGCCGCGGGGATTCCTACGAGCAGTACTTC. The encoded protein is CASSRGDSYEQYF. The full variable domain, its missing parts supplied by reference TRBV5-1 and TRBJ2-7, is KAGVTQTPRYLIKTRGQQVTLSCSPISGHRSVSWYQQTPGQGLQFLFEYFSETQRNKGNFPGRFSGRQFSNSRSEMNVSTLELGDSALYLCASSRGDSYEQYFGPGTRLTVT.